This record covers a single T cell receptor (beta chain). The antigen it recognizes is unknown. Base qualities are missing; no much larger clone stands one base away. Genomic DNA was isolated from the sorted cells so that the TCRbeta CDR3 region could be sequenced. TCRbeta CDR3 regions were sequenced using the immunoSEQ Assay. TCRdb carries this immuneACCESS record with in-frame sequences only. Its versions omit some clonotypes, under half of them owing to an unresolved V gene in the studies checked, with the rest unexplained. The sample table holds some 87,000 clones, of which roughly 88% were seen once. The ten largest clones capture under 0.9% of the sample. This specimen comes from a study of OX40 agonist ivuxolimab in advanced cancers. Describing the broader study: The costimulatory receptor OX40 (CD134) was targeted by ivuxolimab, a fully human IgG2 agonistic monoclonal antibody. Intravenous ivuxolimab was administered to patients every 2 weeks at six dose levels: 0.01, 0.1, 0.3, 1.5, 3 and 10 mg/kg. Of the roughly 50 dose-escalation patients, hepatocellular carcinoma was present in some 19, melanoma in around 15, renal cell carcinoma in 9 and head and neck cancer in 9. The dose-escalation cohort was about 86% male with a mean age of around 64 years, ranging from roughly 20 to 85. Patients were allowed to have had prior anti-PD-1, anti-PD-L1 or anti-CTLA-4 therapy, and roughly 40% of the dose-escalation patients had previously received checkpoint inhibitors. Three dose-escalation patients achieved partial responses, one with hepatocellular carcinoma and two with cutaneous melanoma. The point of sequencing TCRbeta in the periphery was to test whether ivuxolimab changed TCR sequence diversity and drove clonal T-cell expansion. The paper reports the monotherapy dose-escalation portion (N of about 47 patients) of the phase I ivuxolimab trial. Overall study results and their limits: In the 0.1-3.0 mg/kg groups, partial responders were among the patients with the lowest normalized peripheral clonal expansion, particularly in CD8+ T cells. Low levels of normalized T-cell clonal expansion were also seen in some patients who did not respond. The antigen specificity of the peripheral T cells that underwent clonal expansion was not determined. After ivuxolimab, CD8+ T cells had more expanded clones than CD4+ T cells on average. At doses from 0.1 to 3.0 mg/kg, clonal expansion was seen in both CD4+ and CD8+ blood T cells between baseline and week 6.

CDR1 and CDR2 were assigned from the germline V gene (reference sequence) as LNHNV and YYDKDF. The CDR3 has 14 amino acids, counting the end cysteine and phenylalanine. Kept here is only the CDR3 DNA, which spans 42 bases and is read in frame from base 1. Here V drops 4 bases and J drops 7 bases, and the junction holds 4 bases not matched to any gene. The trial excluded patients who had a history of autoimmune disease or who were on systemic immunosuppression. In every dose cohort, peripheral blood was drawn for TCR sequencing at baseline, cycle 4 day 1, and cycle 7 day 1. The samples were drawn from a first-in-human, open-label, multicenter phase I dose-escalation trial of ivuxolimab. The trial enrolled adults with locally advanced or metastatic head and neck squamous cell, hepatocellular, melanoma or renal cell carcinoma. CD4+ and CD8+ T cells were sorted separately from peripheral blood before TCR sequencing.

This TCR came from an adult with an advanced solid tumor such as melanoma, head and neck, liver or kidney cancer. The rearranged segments are TRBV15 and TRBJ1-4, with 9 middle bases fitting TRBD1. The sample in question was CD4+ or CD8+ T cells sorted from blood, obtained in a trial of the OX40 agonist ivuxolimab. The DNA reads TGTGCCACCAGCATTGACAGGGGGATTGAAAAACTGTTTTTT. Its protein product is CATSIDRGIEKLFF.